These T cell receptor beta chains were read from a single sample in a study of blood T cell repertoires in COVID-19. The table came from immunoSEQ multiplex PCR; TCRdb's copy has only in-frame clones and leaves some out. The sample contains some 150,000 clones, more than 85% of which appear only once. Sequences were obtained from peripheral blood. These receptors all come from a man between 60 and 75 years old with active or convalescent COVID-19. CDR3s include the opening cysteine and the closing phenylalanine or tryptophan. Fields, in order: V gene, J gene, D gene, clone size, CDR3 length, CDR3 DNA, CDR3 protein. The D gene is left open where the match is weak. The size field is filled for only some rows; it gives once, few, many or a size class.

>TRBV18|TRBJ2-7|TRBD1|.|15
TGTGCCAGCTCACCAATCAGGGGGAGCGAGTACGAGCAGTACTTC
CASSPIRGSEYEQYF
>TRBV19|TRBJ1-2|TRBD1|.|14
TGTGCCACTTCTACCCCCGGACAGGATTATGGCTACACCTTC
CATSTPGQDYGYTF
>TRBV24-1|TRBJ2-6|.|.|17
TGTGCCACCAGTGATAATGGGCTCGCAGATGGGGCCAACGTCCTGACTTTC
CATSDNGLADGANVLTF
>TRBV2|TRBJ1-2|.|.|14
TGTGCCAGCAGTGAAGAGGCAGACTCCTATGGCTACACCTTC
CASSEEADSYGYTF
>TRBV12-3/TRBV12-4|TRBJ2-5|.|.|11
TGTGCCAGCACAGTTAAAGAGACCCAGTACTTC
CASTVKETQYF
>TRBV7-2|TRBJ2-7|TRBD2|.|16
TGTGCCAGCAGCTTGGTCTCCTCCGGGAGGGCCTATGAGCAGTACTTC
CASSLVSSGRAYEQYF
>TRBV6-5|TRBJ2-1|.|.|14
TGTGCCAGCAGAGAGACTATGTCCGTCGATGAGCAGTTCTTC
CASRETMSVDEQFF
>TRBV9|TRBJ2-7|TRBD1|.|16
TGTGCCAGCAGCGGACGACTCGGACAGGGAAGCTACGAGCAGTACTTC
CASSGRLGQGSYEQYF
>TRBV7-9|TRBJ2-3|.|.|14
TGTGCCAGCAGCCTTTGGGGGCTGATAGATACGCAGTATTTT
CASSLWGLIDTQYF
>TRBV7-9|TRBJ2-5|TRBD1|once|14
TGTGCCAGCAGCTTGGGGACAGGGGTAGAGACCCAGTACTTC
CASSLGTGVETQYF
>TRBV25-1|TRBJ2-7|.|.|12
TGTGCCAGCGATGAGGGAGTGTACGAGCAGTACTTC
CASDEGVYEQYF
>TRBV9|TRBJ1-4|.|.|16
TGTGCCAGCAGCCCAACTCGGAGCCTCGGTAATGAAAAACTGTTTTTT
CASSPTRSLGNEKLFF
>TRBV19|TRBJ1-5|.|.|14
TGTGCCAGTAATAAGCTGGACTTCAATCAGCCCCAGCATTTT
CASNKLDFNQPQHF
>TRBV5-1|TRBJ2-3|.|.|16
TGCGCCAGCAGCCCCTCTCTGGTAGCTATCCCAGATACGCAGTATTTT
CASSPSLVAIPDTQYF
>TRBV16|TRBJ1-6|.|.|17
TGTGCCAGCAGCCCGGCGGGGCCGAGCTCCTATAATTCACCCCTCCACTTT
CASSPAGPSSYNSPLHF
>TRBV11-2|TRBJ2-1|TRBD2|.|15
TGTGCCAGCAGCCCATATGGGGGAGGGGCCAATGAGCAGTTCTTC
CASSPYGGGANEQFF
>TRBV5-4|TRBJ2-2|TRBD2|few|17
TGTGCCAGCAGCAGGGGACTAGCGGGAGCGAACACCGGGGAGCTGTTTTTT
CASSRGLAGANTGELFF
>TRBV7-2|TRBJ1-1|TRBD1|.|15
TGTGCCAGCAGCTTCGTCAGGGGCGGGACAGGTGAAGCTTTCTTT
CASSFVRGGTGEAFF
>TRBV25-1|TRBJ1-2|.|.|15
TGTGCCAGCAGTGTGGCGATGGTGGGGAGCTATGGCTACACCTTC
CASSVAMVGSYGYTF
>TRBV3-1/TRBV3-2|TRBJ2-1|.|.|15
TGTGCCAGCAGCCAGTCCGCGAGATACGCCAATGAGCAGTTCTTC
CASSQSARYANEQFF
>TRBV7-2|TRBJ2-3|TRBD1|.|15
TGTGCCAGCAGCTTCGGGACAGGGAGCACAGATACGCAGTATTTT
CASSFGTGSTDTQYF
>TRBV12-3/TRBV12-4|TRBJ2-1|.|.|13
TGTGCCAGCAGTTTCGGAGACAGCAATGAGCAGTTCTTC
CASSFGDSNEQFF
>TRBV7-2|TRBJ1-6|.|.|14
TGTGCCAGCAGCTTAGATAGGGGGGGGTTGGCCCTCCACTTT
CASSLDRGGLALHF
>TRBV5-4|TRBJ2-7|TRBD2|once|13
TGTGCTCTGGGACTAGCGGGGGCCTACGAGCAGTACTTC
CALGLAGAYEQYF
>TRBV27|TRBJ1-4|TRBD1|.|13
TGTGCCAGCAGTTTATCCCAGGGGGTCAAACTGTTTTTT
CASSLSQGVKLFF
>TRBV28|TRBJ1-2|TRBD1|.|12
TGTGCCAGCAGTTCGACAGGGGATGGCTACACCTTC
CASSSTGDGYTF
>TRBV5-4|TRBJ2-7|TRBD1|few|14
TGTGCCAGCAGCCTCGGGACAGGGGGGGACGAGCAGTACTTC
CASSLGTGGDEQYF
>TRBV18|TRBJ2-7|TRBD1|.|13
TGTGCCAGCTCACCTTCAACAGGGGACGAGCAGTACTTC
CASSPSTGDEQYF
>TRBV19|TRBJ1-5|TRBD1|.|13
TGTGCCAGTAGCGGGACAGGTATCCAGCCCCAGCATTTT
CASSGTGIQPQHF
>TRBV10-1|TRBJ2-7|.|.|13
TGCGCCAGCAGTGAGTCCGGGCGGGGTATAGACGATTTC
CASSESGRGIDDF
>TRBV27|TRBJ2-7|TRBD1|once|14
TGTGCCAGCAGTAGGACAGGGGAGTTTAGCGAGCAGTACTTC
CASSRTGEFSEQYF
>TRBV7-9|TRBJ1-2|.|.|14
TGTGCCAGCAGCTTGGGCGTGCCTTCTTCCTACTACACCTTC
CASSLGVPSSYYTF
>TRBV7-3|TRBJ2-3|TRBD1|once|12
TGTGCCAGCAGCTTTCGACAGGGGGTTTTTTATTTT
CASSFRQGVFYF
>TRBV5-1|TRBJ2-3|.|.|14
TGCGCCAGCAGCCCGGCAGGTAACGCAGATACGCAGTATTTT
CASSPAGNADTQYF
>TRBV6-6|TRBJ2-3|TRBD1|.|16
TGTGCCAGCAGTTACTGGGGACAGGGGGCTTCAGATACGCAGTATTTT
CASSYWGQGASDTQYF
>TRBV5-3|TRBJ1-2|TRBD1|.|17
TGTGCCAGAAGCTTGTGTTTCCCCGGGACAGGGGTTTTCGGCTACACCTTC
CARSLCFPGTGVFGYTF
>TRBV7-9|TRBJ2-3|.|once|18
TGTGCCAGCAGCATCACAAGAGTTGAACAGGGAAAAACAGATACGCAGTATTTT
CASSITRVEQGKTDTQYF
>TRBV7-2|TRBJ1-5|.|.|14
TGTGCCAGCAGTCTACAGGGAAACAATCAGCCCCAGCATTTT
CASSLQGNNQPQHF
>TRBV7-9|TRBJ2-2|TRBD1|.|18
TGTGCCAGCAGCTATTCAAAACGGACAGGGCGGAACACCGGGGAGCTGTTTTTT
CASSYSKRTGRNTGELFF